Following are 26 T cell receptor beta chains from one sample sequenced in a study of cytomegalovirus exposure and HLA in healthy donors. This PCR relied on a set of 60 Vbeta primers and 13 Jbeta primers. Profiled with immunoSEQ multiplex PCR; TCRdb holds only in-frame clones, not every one. The sample shows 150,000 to 200,000 clones, 70% to 80% of them seen only once. Sequencing was performed on PBMCs. The receptor source for this set is a man in his thirties or forties in good health and CMV-seronegative.

This chain connects TRBV15 to TRBJ2-2; 11 positions agree with TRBD2. In germline, CDR1 is LNHNV, CDR2 YYDKDF (reference sequence). V lost 8 bases, J lost 2 bases, and 4 bases stayed unmatched. The CDR3 is 15 amino acids. The CDR3 DNA sequence: TGTGCCACCCGGCGACTAGCGGGAAACACCGGGGAGCTGTTTTTT. Translation gives CATRRLAGNTGELFF.

The chain is built from TRBV7-2 and TRBJ2-2, with a tentative D call TRBD1 (5 bases). V was shortened by 3 bases and J by 2 bases, with 10 bases between the two germline ends. Germline CDR1 reads SGHTA; CDR2 reads FQGNSA. The CDR3 extends over 15 amino acids. The CDR3 loop reads CASSFVGHNTGELFF. In nucleotides, the CDR3 is TGTGCCAGCAGCTTTGTAGGACACAACACCGGGGAGCTGTTTTTT.

This chain links TRBV4-3 with TRBJ2-7, with D possibly TRBD1 on 6 matching bases. The CDR3 length is 14 residues. Germline CDR1 is LGHNA and CDR2 is YSLEER. With 4 bases removed from V and 0 bases from J, the gap between germline ends came to 10 bases. DNA of the CDR3: TGCGCCAGCAGCCTGGGGGCCCCCTCCTACGAGCAGTACTTC. This gives the protein CASSLGAPSYEQYF.

In regard to this clone: The germline gene is not matched at one end of the junction; a read error may be the cause. This chain connects TRBV7-9 to TRBJ2-7, with D unclear. CDR1 and CDR2 from the germline V gene are SEHNR and FQNEAQ (reference sequence). The CDR3 spans 17 residues. In DNA, the CDR3 is TGTTCCAGCTCTTATGGGTCGGGTTCTAAACCACCTAGCGAGCAGTACTTC. Translating it yields CSSSYGSGSKPPSEQYF.

This clone appeared a single time. CDR3 amino acids: CASSFGLTYGYTF. CDR3 DNA: TGTGCCAGCAGTTTTGGACTGACCTATGGCTACACCTTC. The chain links TRBV28 to TRBJ1-2, with D uncertain. This CDR3 is 13 amino acids long. In germline, CDR1 is MDHEN, CDR2 SYDVKM. V lost 3 bases to trimming and J lost 4 bases, with 9 bases between them.

The V gene is TRBV27, the J gene TRBJ1-5, with D unresolved. The germline gives CDR1 MNHEY, CDR2 SMNVEV (reference sequence). CDR3 length: 13 amino acids. Between the trimmed V and J ends, which lost 1 base and 5 bases, there was a span of 6 bases. CDR3 sequence (DNA): TGTGCCAGCAGTTTATACTACCATCAGCCCCAGCATTTT. Amino acid sequence: CASSLYYHQPQHF.

This clone was counted a few times. The chain links TRBV11-2 to TRBJ2-1; 11 bases match TRBD2. CDR3 size: 18 residues. V lost 1 base, J lost 6 bases, and 11 bases stayed unmatched. Germline V CDR1 and CDR2: SGHAT, FQNNGV. CDR3 protein: CASSLGVASGRRGNEQFF. The CDR3 DNA sequence: TGTGCCAGCAGCTTAGGTGTGGCTAGCGGGAGGAGGGGCAATGAGCAGTTCTTC. Full variable domain (remainder filled in from reference TRBV11-2 and TRBJ2-1): EAGVAQSPRYKIIEKRQSVAFWCNPISGHATLYWYQQILGQGPKLLIQFQNNGVVDDSQLPKDRFSAERLKGVDSTLKIQPAKLEDSAVYLCASSLGVASGRRGNEQFFGPGTRLTVL.

In this sample, this clone turned up a few times. This rearrangement joins TRBV11-2 to TRBJ2-5; D not resolved. The CDR3 sequence is 12 residues long. Trimming pared 1 base from V and 5 bases from J, leaving 5 bases between. Germline CDR1 and CDR2: SGHAT and FQNNGV. The CDR3 DNA sequence: TGTGCCAGCAGCTTAGTACGGGAGACCCAGTACTTC. Translated: CASSLVRETQYF.

The chain uses TRBV6-1 and TRBJ1-5, with D perhaps matching TRBD1 (6 bases). Trimming removed 5 bases from V and 1 base from J, with 12 bases in between. CDR1 and CDR2 from the germline V gene are MNHNS and SASEGT. The CDR3 length is 15 residues. CDR3 in DNA: TGTGCCAGCAGTTGGGGGGGCGCGAGCAATCAGCCCCAGCATTTT. This translates into CASSWGGASNQPQHF.

The chain combines TRBV5-1 with TRBJ1-2; D is ambiguous. The CDR3 runs 14 residues. Trimming removed 0 bases at V and 4 bases at J, with 10 bases between. CDR1 is SGHRS, CDR2 YFSETQ, per germline. Here the CDR3 reads CASSLAFSAYGYTF. CDR3 bases: TGCGCCAGCAGCTTGGCGTTTAGCGCCTATGGCTACACCTTC.

The genes are TRBV10-1 and TRBJ2-5, with a tentative D call TRBD1 (6 bases). The CDR3 is made up of 14 amino acids. The V end lost 3 bases, the J end lost 7 bases, and 15 bases lay between the germline ends. Looked up from germline, CDR1 is WNHNN and CDR2 is SYGVQD (reference sequence). The CDR3: CASSDRGLGGTQYF. The CDR3 coding sequence is TGCGCCAGCAGTGACAGGGGCCTAGGTGGGACCCAGTACTTC.

This sequence joins TRBV19 and TRBJ1-1; D perhaps matches TRBD1 (6 bases). The germline V gene encodes CDR1 LNHDA and CDR2 SQIVND (reference sequence). The ends were cut back, 7 bases at V and 7 bases at J, with 22 bases in the middle. This CDR3 region has 15 residues. For the CDR3, the DNA is TGTGCCAGTAATACAAGGGGGAACAGGGCGGTTGAAGCTTTCTTT. Its translation is CASNTRGNRAVEAFF.

This clone showed up just a few times. The genes are TRBV11-3 and TRBJ2-7, with D perhaps matching TRBD1 (6 bases). V lost 5 bases and J lost 5, with 13 bases in between. CDR1 is SGHNT and CDR2 is YENEEA in the germline V gene. The CDR3 has 13 amino acids. The CDR3 nucleotides are TGTGCCAGCAGCGGCCAGGGACACCACGAGCAGTACTTC. Protein: CASSGQGHHEQYF.

CDR3 sequence: CASSLGQRAVSGYTF. CDR3 DNA sequence: TGTGCCAGCAGCTTAGGGCAGCGGGCCGTAAGTGGCTACACCTTC. V and J are TRBV5-8 and TRBJ1-2; D gene unclear. This CDR3 comprises 15 residues. The germline V gene encodes CDR1 SGHTS and CDR2 YDEGEE. Trimming took off 2 bases at V and 7 bases at J, with 18 bases between the two ends. Supplemented by reference TRBV5-8 and TRBJ1-2, the full variable domain reads EAGVTQSPTHLIKTRGQQATLRCSPISGHTSVYWYQQALGLGLQFLLWYDEGEERNRGNFPPRFSGRQFPNYSSELNVNALELEDSALYLCASSLGQRAVSGYTFGSGTRLTVV.

The chain uses TRBV29-1 and TRBJ1-2; TRBD1 matches 9 bases. Germline V gene sequence: CDR1 SQVTM, CDR2 ANQGSEA. Trimming took 5 bases from V and 9 from J; bases not matched to a gene: 4. This CDR3 has 11 residues. CDR3 sequence reads: CSVRDRESYTF. CDR3 bases: TGCAGCGTTCGGGACAGGGAAAGCTACACCTTC.

The gene calls are TRBV5-1 and TRBJ2-1; TRBD1 matches 7 bases. V shed 0 bases and J 8 bases; nucleotides not matched to a gene: 8. This CDR3 comprises 15 residues. CDR1 is SGHRS, CDR2 YFSETQ, per germline. The CDR3 here is CASSLVGDSAYEQFF. The CDR3 coding sequence is TGCGCCAGCAGCTTGGTTGGGGACAGCGCATATGAGCAGTTCTTC.

The J gene is TRBJ2-1, the V gene TRBV27; 8 bases align to TRBD2. Germline CDR1 is MNHEY and CDR2 is SMNVEV (reference sequence). CDR3 length equals 15 residues. J lost 4 bases, V lost 5 bases, and 7 bases had no gene match. The CDR3 region is CASSPLGRAYNEQFF. The CDR3 DNA is TGTGCCAGCAGTCCACTCGGGAGGGCTTACAATGAGCAGTTCTTC.

V is TRBV25-1 and J is TRBJ2-3; 7 positions match TRBD1. Trimming removed 7 bases from V and 4 bases from J; junction bases left unmatched: 17. This CDR3 has 17 amino acids. CDR1 is MGHDK and CDR2 is SYGVNS in the germline V gene. CDR3 protein: CASIQNPGTVGSDTQYF. CDR3 DNA sequence: TGTGCCAGCATCCAAAACCCGGGGACAGTTGGGTCAGATACGCAGTATTTT.

This chain joins TRBV10-1 and TRBJ1-4; 8 positions match TRBD1. Germline V gene data show CDR1 as WNHNN and CDR2 as SYGVQD (reference sequence). Trimming removed 5 bases from V and 8 bases from J; junction bases left unmatched: 7. This CDR3 has 14 residues. The CDR3 sequence: CASSSTGGSEKLFF. The CDR3, as DNA: TGCGCCAGCAGTTCCACAGGGGGTTCGGAAAAACTGTTTTTT.

This clone appeared once. The genes are TRBV4-1 and TRBJ2-4; TRBD1 aligns across 8 bases. The CDR3 is 16 residues long. Per germline, CDR1 MGHRA and CDR2 YSYEKL. J lost 8 bases, V lost 3 bases, and 12 bases had no gene match. CDR3 DNA sequence: TGCGCCAGCAGCCAGGATGAAAACAGGGGGGCGTACATTCAGTACTTC. This sequence encodes CASSQDENRGAYIQYF.

This clone was seen once. V is TRBV9 and J is TRBJ2-1; 10 bases agree with TRBD2. The V gene end was trimmed by 0 bases and the J gene end by 7 bases; junction bases not matched to a gene: 4. Germline-derived CDR1 and CDR2 are SGDLS and YYNGEE. This CDR3 has 15 amino acids. In DNA form, the CDR3 reads TGTGCCAGCAGCGTAGGCGCTAGCGGGAGTAATGAGCAGTTCTTC. It encodes CASSVGASGSNEQFF.

This chain uses TRBV6-5 with TRBJ2-1; 8 bases are a match to TRBD1. Germline V gives CDR1 MNHEY, CDR2 SVGAGI. V shed 5 bases, J shed 0 bases, and the junction held 3 bases outside the gene matches. The CDR3 is 15 amino acids. Here the CDR3 reads CASSRDRNSYNEQFF. The CDR3 coding sequence is TGTGCCAGCAGTCGGGACAGGAACTCCTACAATGAGCAGTTCTTC.

The chain is built from TRBV6-5 and TRBJ2-7; tentatively, D is TRBD1 (5 bases). Germline loops: CDR1 MNHEY, CDR2 SVGAGI. The CDR3 runs to 14 residues. Trimming took off 0 bases at V and 7 bases at J, with 13 bases between the two ends. The CDR3 DNA reads as TGTGCCAGCAGTTACTCGGCAGGGTTTGGGGAGCAGTACTTC. It codes for CASSYSAGFGEQYF.

V usage is TRBV7-2 and J usage is TRBJ2-7; 8 bases are shared with TRBD2. CDR3 size: 15 residues. The germline V gene encodes CDR1 SGHTA and CDR2 FQGNSA. The V gene end was trimmed by 5 bases and the J gene end by 5 bases; junction bases not matched to a gene: 11. The CDR3 DNA is TGTGCCAGCAGCCTCCAGGCAGCGGGGGACCACGAGCAGTACTTC. As protein: CASSLQAAGDHEQYF.

The chain has TRBV10-1 and TRBJ2-7; unclear D gene. Per germline, CDR1 WNHNN and CDR2 SYGVQD (reference sequence). The germline V and J ends were trimmed by 2 bases and 1 base, with 6 bases remaining between them. The CDR3 length is 13 residues. As DNA, the CDR3 is TGCGCCAGCAGTGAGGGCATTTCCTACGAGCAGTACTTC. It specifies CASSEGISYEQYF.

This chain connects TRBV5-4 to TRBJ1-2; tentative D call: TRBD1 (5 bases). V gave up 4 bases and J gave up 4 bases, with 11 bases separating them. This CDR3 is built from 13 residues. CDR1 is SGHNT, CDR2 YYREEE, per germline (reference sequence). CDR3 residues: CASSRGEGYGYTF. CDR3 nucleotide sequence: TGTGCCAGCAGCCGGGGGGAAGGCTATGGCTACACCTTC. Drawing the rest from reference TRBV5-4 and TRBJ1-2, the complete variable domain is ETGVTQSPTHLIKTRGQQVTLRCSSQSGHNTVSWYQQALGQGPQFIFQYYREEENGRGNFPPRFSGLQFPNYSSELNVNALELDDSALYLCASSRGEGYGYTFGSGTRLTVV.